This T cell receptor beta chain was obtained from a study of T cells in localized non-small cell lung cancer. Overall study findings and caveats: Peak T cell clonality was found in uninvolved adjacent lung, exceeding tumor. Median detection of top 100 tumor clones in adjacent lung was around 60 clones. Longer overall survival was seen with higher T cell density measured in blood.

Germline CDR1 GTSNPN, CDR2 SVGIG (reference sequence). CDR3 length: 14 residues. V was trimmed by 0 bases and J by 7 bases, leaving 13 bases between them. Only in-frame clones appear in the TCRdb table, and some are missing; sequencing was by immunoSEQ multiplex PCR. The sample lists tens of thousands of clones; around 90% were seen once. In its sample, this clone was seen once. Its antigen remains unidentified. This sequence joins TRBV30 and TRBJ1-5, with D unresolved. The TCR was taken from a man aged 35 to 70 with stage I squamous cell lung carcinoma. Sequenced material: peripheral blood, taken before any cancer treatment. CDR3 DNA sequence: TGTGCCTGGAGTGTACAAGGGAGGATCCAGCCCCAGCATTTT. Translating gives CAWSVQGRIQPQHF.